Presented here are 8 T cell receptor beta chains from one specimen sequenced in a study of T cell responses to AZD1222 COVID-19 vaccine. TCRdb's copy holds only in-frame clones and misses some; the assay was immunoSEQ multiplex PCR. The repertoire has 200,000 or so clones, 85% to 95% of them found once; the top ten carry around 1%. The starting material was peripheral blood, obtained on day 0 of MenACWY control vaccination. All receptors come from an adult in good health.

J is TRBJ1-4 and V is TRBV9, with D tentatively TRBD1 (5 bases). Germline V gene lookup returns CDR1 SGDLS and CDR2 YYNGEE. CDR3 length: 14 amino acids. The V gene lost 3 bases and the J gene lost 5 bases, with 11 bases spanning the gap. In DNA form, the CDR3 reads TGTGCCAGCAGCGCGACAGTCACGAATGAAAAACTGTTTTTT. As protein: CASSATVTNEKLFF.

The chain carries TRBV6-2 or TRBV6-3 and TRBJ2-5; possibly TRBD2 for D (5 bases). This CDR3 comprises 14 residues. Germline-derived CDR1 and CDR2 are MNHEY and SVGEGT. Trimming removed 0 bases from V and 5 bases from J, with 10 bases in between. DNA of the CDR3: TGTGCCAGCAGTTACTCGGGCGGAGGTGAGACCCAGTACTTC. Translation gives CASSYSGGGETQYF.

The rearrangement links TRBV7-2 to TRBJ1-4; 7 nucleotides agree with TRBD1. Unmatched junction bases numbered 3, after V lost 5 bases and J lost 0 bases. CDR1 and CDR2 (germline): SGHTA, FQGNSA. The length of the CDR3 is 15 residues. For the CDR3, the DNA is TGTGCCAGCAGCCCGGACAGGTCAACTAATGAAAAACTGTTTTTT. This sequence encodes CASSPDRSTNEKLFF.

The genes are TRBV19 and TRBJ1-1; the match to TRBD1 covers 10 bases. J was trimmed by 5 bases and V by 4 bases; bases with no gene match: 13. There are 17 residues in the CDR3. The germline gives CDR1 LNHDA, CDR2 SQIVND (reference sequence). CDR3 loop: CASSTRDRGYESTEAFF. The DNA of the CDR3 is TGTGCCAGTAGTACCCGGGACAGGGGTTACGAAAGTACTGAAGCTTTCTTT.

This chain connects TRBV6-6 to TRBJ2-1; D may be TRBD1 (6 bases). Germline loops: CDR1 MNHNY, CDR2 SVGAGI (reference sequence). Trimming removed 7 bases from V and 2 bases from J, with 9 bases in between. The CDR3 runs to 13 residues. The CDR3 DNA is TGTGCCAGCACCCGACAGGCCTACAATGAGCAGTTCTTC. As protein: CASTRQAYNEQFF.

The rearrangement links TRBV7-9 to TRBJ2-3; possibly TRBD2 for D (5 bases). CDR3 length: 14 residues. Between the trimmed V and J ends, which lost 5 bases and 4 bases, there was a span of 13 bases. Germline V gene sequence: CDR1 SEHNR, CDR2 FQNEAQ (reference sequence). CDR3 nucleotide sequence: TGTGCCAGCAGCCCTGCCCGGAGGTCAGATACGCAGTATTTT. Protein sequence: CASSPARRSDTQYF.

V usage is TRBV28 and J usage is TRBJ1-4, with TRBD1 identical over 8 bases. Germline CDR1 and CDR2: MDHEN and SYDVKM. CDR3 length equals 15 residues. Germline trimming cut 7 bases from V and 7 bases from J; bases unmatched to any gene: 11. This CDR3 is CASKRSDRDTEKLFF. CDR3 nucleotides: TGTGCCAGCAAACGGTCGGACAGGGATACTGAAAAACTGTTTTTT.

The rearrangement uses TRBV6-2 or TRBV6-3 and TRBJ2-3; 10 bases fit TRBD2. Germline values: CDR1 MNHEY, CDR2 SVGEGT. Trimming cost V 2 bases and J 0 bases; bases outside gene matches: 8. This CDR3 spans 18 amino acids. Written as DNA, the CDR3 is TGTGCCAGCAGTTACCCAGCGGGGGGGGTCTTGAGCACAGATACGCAGTATTTT. Protein product: CASSYPAGGVLSTDTQYF.